The clone carrying this T cell receptor (beta chain) showed up just a few times. Its antigen is as yet unknown. CDR1 is DFQATT and CDR2 is SNEGSKA in the germline V gene (reference sequence). With 7 bases removed from V and 4 bases from J, the gap between germline ends came to 17 bases. This CDR3 contains 13 residues. These data are taken from a study of T-cell memory formation after mild COVID-19. In the study overall: TCR clusters were mostly donor specific.

Study-wide points: Mostly located in CM and EM were contracting CD4+ clones, with contracting CD8+ clones located in EMRA.

TCRdb re-analysed the 5' RACE reads in MiXCR, keeping a single row per CDR3 protein. The sample has around 180,000 distinct CDR3 sequences, about 18% seen once; the top ten hold roughly 3.9%. The chain uses TRBV20-1 and TRBJ2-7; TRBD2 is a possible D gene (6 bases). The source of this sequence is a man in his late teens or twenties who had mild COVID-19 (a few samples of this study predate the infection). Cell type and time point are not known. Sequencing was performed on PBMCs or a T cell subset sorted from them (not recorded which). The CDR3 bases are TGCAGTGTGAGAGGCGGGGATCTATACGAGCAGTACTTC. Its translation is CSVRGGDLYEQYF.